The 6 T cell receptor beta chains below were found in one sample sequenced in a study of vaccination and CD4 T cells after COVID-19. Documented treatment: roughly ten-day PBMC culture with coronavirus spike peptide pools or control peptides (ViraFEST assay). CD4+ T-cell collection from the unexposed donor predated the COVID-19 pandemic (2011-2018). No antigen has been identified for these receptors. Sequencing of cultured CD4+ T cell DNA used the Oncomine TCR Beta short-read assay. Cultured CD4+ T cells were the source of extracted genomic DNA. TCRdb independently ran MiXCR on the PCR reads; one entry per CDR3 protein. Of thousands of distinct CDR3 sequences in the sample, around 41% are singletons; the top ten hold 20% to 30%. Sequenced material: CD4+ T cells from blood, cultured in vitro. The receptors shown here come from a human donor in good health.

The rearrangement links TRBV6-1 to TRBJ2-5; D is undetermined. In germline, CDR1 is MNHNS, CDR2 SASEGT. This CDR3 spans 12 amino acids. Trimming took 8 bases from V and 5 from J, leaving 12 bases between them. CDR3 nucleotides: TGTGCCAGCGGAATACATTACGAGACCCAGTACTTC. The encoded protein is CASGIHYETQYF.

Here the CDR3 DNA reads TGTGCCAGCAGTGTACAGGGAGCCGGCACCGGGGAGCTGTTTTTT. This translates into CASSVQGAGTGELFF. V is TRBV28 and J is TRBJ2-2; D may be TRBD1 (6 bases). The V gene lost 5 bases and the J gene lost 4 bases, with 14 bases spanning the gap. This CDR3 is built from 15 residues. Per germline, CDR1 MDHEN and CDR2 SYDVKM.

The J gene is TRBJ1-6, the V gene TRBV27, with 9 bases aligning to TRBD1. Germline V lookup: CDR1 MNHEY, CDR2 SMNVEV (reference sequence). This CDR3 spans 16 amino acids. Trimming at V came to 5 bases and at J to 9 bases, leaving 11 bases not matched to a gene. In DNA, the CDR3 is TGTGCCAGCAGTCCCCACTGGACAGGGGTGGGTTCACCCCTCCACTTT. It encodes CASSPHWTGVGSPLHF.

A few counts support this clonotype. This chain links TRBV10-3 with TRBJ2-7; 9 bases match TRBD2. The ends lost 6 bases at V and 2 bases at J; junction bases unmatched: 8. This CDR3 is 15 amino acids long. Germline V lookup: CDR1 ENHRY, CDR2 SYGVKD. In DNA form, the CDR3 reads TGTGCCATCAGATCCGGGACTAGCCCCCCCTACGAGCAGTACTTC. Translated: CAIRSGTSPPYEQYF.

This clonotype was seen only a few times. This rearrangement joins TRBV6-1 to TRBJ2-7; 7 nucleotides agree with TRBD1. This CDR3 contains 16 residues. V dropped 6 bases and J dropped 0; count of bases not matched to a gene: 11. Germline V gene lookup returns CDR1 MNHNS and CDR2 SASEGT. Here the CDR3 reads CASRGVPGQPSYEQYF. As DNA, the CDR3 is TGTGCCAGCAGGGGGGTCCCGGGACAGCCCTCCTACGAGCAGTACTTC.

This clonotype was picked up a small number of times. The V and J genes are TRBV6-2 or TRBV6-3 and TRBJ1-2; the D gene is possibly TRBD1 (5 bases). The V gene lost 2 bases and the J gene lost 6 bases, with 16 bases spanning the gap. The germline gives CDR1 MNHEY, CDR2 SVGEGT. The CDR3 length is 15 residues. The CDR3 coding sequence is TGTGCCAGCAGTTACAACCAGTGGGGCGTAGATGGCTACACCTTC. It encodes CASSYNQWGVDGYTF.